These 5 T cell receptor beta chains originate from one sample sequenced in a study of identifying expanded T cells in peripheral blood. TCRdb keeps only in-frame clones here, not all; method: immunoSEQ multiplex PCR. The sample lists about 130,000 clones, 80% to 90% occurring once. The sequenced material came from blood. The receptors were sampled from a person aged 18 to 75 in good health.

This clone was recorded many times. The CDR3 DNA is TGTGCCAGCAGCTTAGGGCCAAGAACCTACGAGCAGTACTTC. Its protein product is CASSLGPRTYEQYF. The genes are TRBV11-2 and TRBJ2-7; unclear D gene. The CDR3 loop spans 14 amino acids. Per germline, CDR1 SGHAT and CDR2 FQNNGV. V was shortened by 1 base and J by 2 bases, with 9 bases between the two germline ends.

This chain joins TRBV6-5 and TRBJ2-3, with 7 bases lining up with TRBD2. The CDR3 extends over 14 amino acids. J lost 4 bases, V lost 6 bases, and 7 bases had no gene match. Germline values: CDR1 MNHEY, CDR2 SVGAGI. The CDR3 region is CASSHGAGADTQYF. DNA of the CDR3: TGTGCCAGCAGCCACGGGGCGGGGGCAGATACGCAGTATTTT.

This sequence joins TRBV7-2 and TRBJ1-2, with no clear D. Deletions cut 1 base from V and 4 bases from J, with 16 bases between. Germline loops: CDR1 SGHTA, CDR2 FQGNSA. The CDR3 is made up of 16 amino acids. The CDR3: CASSLGSSLGSYGYTF. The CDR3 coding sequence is TGTGCCAGCAGCTTAGGGTCGAGTCTGGGAAGCTATGGCTACACCTTC.

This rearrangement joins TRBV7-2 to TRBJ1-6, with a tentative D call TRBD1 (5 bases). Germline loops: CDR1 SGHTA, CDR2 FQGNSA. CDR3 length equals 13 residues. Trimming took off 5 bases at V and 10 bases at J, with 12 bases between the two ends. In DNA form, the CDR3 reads TGTGCCAGCAGCCAAACGGGACGATCACCCCTCCACTTT. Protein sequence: CASSQTGRSPLHF.

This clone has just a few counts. The CDR3 coding sequence is TGTGCAGCTAAGGGGACGGTGGGAGGCTACACCTTC. This codes for CAAKGTVGGYTF. The chain carries TRBV6-4 and TRBJ1-2; TRBD1 is a possible D gene (5 bases). The CDR3 consists of 12 residues. Germline CDR1 MRHNA, CDR2 SNTAGT.